This TCR beta chain is drawn from a study of cytomegalovirus exposure and HLA in healthy donors. Whole-study context: Genetic ancestry analysis placed approximately 79% of the 300 to 500 donors that were genotyped in the Caucasian-associated cluster.

In the case of this clone: Antigen unknown.

Study-level results: Links to common viral pathogens appeared, in a later analysis, for several of the most significant clusters.

Primers for the PCR totalled 60 Vbeta and 13 Jbeta. TCRdb keeps only in-frame clones here, not all; method: immunoSEQ multiplex PCR. The top ten hold approximately 2% of the sample, which has about 140,000 clones, 55% to 85% seen once. The clonotype originates from a man aged 35-49 years in good health and CMV-seronegative. Sequenced input: PBMCs.

CDR3 in amino acids: CATRTGVPYEQYF. The CDR3 nucleotides are TGTGCCACCAGGACAGGGGTCCCCTACGAGCAGTACTTC. This sequence joins TRBV28 and TRBJ2-7; 9 bases align to TRBD1. CDR3 length equals 13 residues. CDR1 and CDR2 (germline): MDHEN, SYDVKM. V lost 10 bases and J lost 2; bases outside the gene matches: 6.